This T cell receptor (beta chain) is drawn from a study of cytomegalovirus exposure and HLA in healthy donors. Study-wide results and caveats: Some TCR beta chains (164 of them) were listed as cytomegalovirus-associated. The study carried out a later analysis of TCR beta sequences. It associated some 17,000 of them with specific HLA alleles at a false discovery rate of 0.05.

The sample holds a few counts of this clone. Its specificity is unknown. Trimming removed 4 bases from V and 5 bases from J, with 23 bases in between. CDR1 is GTSNPN and CDR2 is SVGIG in the germline V gene (reference sequence). The CDR3 covers 16 residues. A multiplex PCR was run with 60 Vbeta primers and 13 Jbeta primers. The method was immunoSEQ multiplex PCR; TCRdb's version includes in-frame clones alone and lacks a portion of them. Here the sample spans roughly 84,000 clones, 78% being singletons. The clonotype originates from a male donor in good health and CMV-seropositive. The rearrangement joins TRBV30 to TRBJ1-1, with a weak D call TRBD1 (6 bases). The sequencing sample was made of PBMCs. In DNA, the CDR3 is TGTGCCTGGACCCCCGTGCTGGGGGGGCAGCTGACTGAAGCTTTCTTT. This codes for CAWTPVLGGQLTEAFF.